This T cell receptor beta chain was identified in a study of regulatory T cells in long-lasting Graves disease. As for this clonotype: Its cognate antigen is unknown.

Study-wide points: Tissue studied was limited to peripheral blood, excluding thyroid tissue.

This CDR3 is built from 14 residues. The ends were cut back, 0 bases at V and 1 base at J, with 9 bases in the middle. Per the germline V gene, CDR1 is DFQATT and CDR2 is SNEGSKA (reference sequence). Combining iRepertoire HTBI primers with Arm-PCR of CDR3 regions, the authors built TCR beta libraries. Original processing notes: The identification of 50 to 65 TRBV and roughly 14 TRBJ segments was made across samples. One entry per CDR3 protein results from TCRdb running MiXCR on the multiplex PCR reads. Clone size and V and J calls follow TCRdb, not the original study. This repertoire shows 200,000 to 300,000 distinct CDR3 sequences, around 20% found once; its top ten account for over 11%. Time point here: newly diagnosed GD, antithyroid drugs for less than 3 months. RNA from PBMCs was the source of the TCR library.

The chain has TRBV20-1 and TRBJ1-1; no definite D call. The TCR originated in a female donor with Graves disease. Sequencing used peripheral blood mononuclear cells (PBMCs), obtained at new diagnosis, from a patient treated with antithyroid drugs. CDR3 in DNA: TGCAGTGCTAGAGATCCGCAGACGAACACTGAAGCTTTCTTT. As protein: CSARDPQTNTEAFF.